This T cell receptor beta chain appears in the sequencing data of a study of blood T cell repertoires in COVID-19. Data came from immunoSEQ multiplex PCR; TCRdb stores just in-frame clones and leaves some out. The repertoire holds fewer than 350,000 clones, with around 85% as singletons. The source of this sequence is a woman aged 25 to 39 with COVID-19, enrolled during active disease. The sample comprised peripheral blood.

The CDR3 loop reads CASSTRPNSPLHF. The CDR3 DNA follows: TGTGCCAGTAGTACCAGGCCTAATTCACCCCTCCACTTT. This chain connects TRBV19 to TRBJ1-6; D ambiguous. The V end was cut by 4 bases, the J end by 6 bases, with 7 bases between. CDR3 length: 13 residues. CDR1 is LNHDA, CDR2 SQIVND, per germline (reference sequence).